This T cell receptor (beta chain) came from a study of blood T cell repertoires in COVID-19. For the study at large: Sample material is recorded as cDNA or gDNA derived from T cells, B-cell-depleted T cells, or PBMCs.

Followed over time, Seattle patients had been enrolled while infection was active. Assay: immunoSEQ multiplex PCR; the TCRdb copy retains only in-frame clones and omits some. The table has around 300,000 clones, around nine tenths seen once. V was pared by 7 bases and J by 4 bases, with 10 bases between. The CDR3 runs 12 residues. Germline values: CDR1 SNHLY, CDR2 FYNNEI. This clone was observed a few times. The sample consisted of peripheral blood. This receptor was obtained from a woman aged 25 to 45 with COVID-19, enrolled during active disease. This chain links TRBV2 with TRBJ1-2; the D gene is possibly TRBD1 (5 bases). The chain's CDR3 is CASKRDLYGYTF. As DNA, the CDR3 is TGTGCCAGCAAGCGGGACCTCTATGGCTACACCTTC. The full variable domain, completed using reference TRBV2 and TRBJ1-2, is EPEVTQTPSHQVTQMGQEVILRCVPISNHLYFYWYRQILGQKVEFLVSFYNNEISEKSEIFDDQFSVERPDGSNFTLKIRSTKLEDSAMYFCASKRDLYGYTFGSGTRLTVV.